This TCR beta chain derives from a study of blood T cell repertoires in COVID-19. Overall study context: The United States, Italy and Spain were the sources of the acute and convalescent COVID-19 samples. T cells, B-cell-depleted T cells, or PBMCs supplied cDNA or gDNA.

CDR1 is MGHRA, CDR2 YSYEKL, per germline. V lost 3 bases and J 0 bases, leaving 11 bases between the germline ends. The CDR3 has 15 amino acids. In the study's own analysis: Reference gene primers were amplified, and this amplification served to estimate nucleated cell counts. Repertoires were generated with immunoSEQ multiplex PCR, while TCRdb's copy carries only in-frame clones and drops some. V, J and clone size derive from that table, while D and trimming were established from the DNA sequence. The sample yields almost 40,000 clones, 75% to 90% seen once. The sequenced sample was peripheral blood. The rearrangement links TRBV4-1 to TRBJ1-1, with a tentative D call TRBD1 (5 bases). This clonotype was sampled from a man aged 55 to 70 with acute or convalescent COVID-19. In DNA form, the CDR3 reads TGCGCCAGCAGCCATTCTGGACACTTGAACACTGAAGCTTTCTTT. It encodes CASSHSGHLNTEAFF.